This T cell receptor (beta chain) was sequenced during a study of blood T cell repertoires in COVID-19. Study-level background: COVID-19 samples, acute and convalescent, were from the United States, Italy and Spain. PBMCs, B-cell-depleted T cells, or T cells were the source of the cDNA or gDNA that made up the material.

Germline trimming cut 4 bases from V and 7 bases from J; bases unmatched to any gene: 8. The CDR3 spans 14 residues. The germline gives CDR1 KGHSH, CDR2 LQKENI. In the study's own analysis: Reference gene primer amplification in the assay estimated nucleated cell counts. TCRdb's copy holds only in-frame clones and misses some; the assay was immunoSEQ multiplex PCR. V and J calls plus clone size are reproduced from that table; the DNA served to infer D and trimming. The sample lists under 200,000 clones; about 86% were seen once. The chain recombines TRBV18 with TRBJ2-5; 8 nucleotides line up with TRBD2. The sequence was collected from a man aged 55 to 70 with acute or convalescent COVID-19. Source material: peripheral blood. The CDR3 DNA reads as TGTGCCAGCTCACTGGGACTAGTGCCAGGGACCCAGTACTTC. This gives the protein CASSLGLVPGTQYF.